This TCR beta chain came from a study of vaccination and CD4 T cells after COVID-19. The wider study: Overlapping spike peptides of SARS-CoV-2, HCoV-NL63, HCoV-OC43 and HCoV-229E were used, and cells were stimulated with them. The study, taken as a whole, reports: Convalescent patients gained a median around 87% of their reactive clones only post-vaccination.

This clonotype occurred a few times. The target antigen is unknown. An Oncomine TCR Beta short-read assay was used to sequence the DNA from cultured CD4+ T cells. TCRdb recomputed calls from the PCR reads with MiXCR, one row per CDR3 protein. The sample lists around 18,000 distinct CDR3 sequences, 35% to 40% occurring once. Noted treatment: roughly ten-day PBMC culture with coronavirus spike peptide pools or control peptides (ViraFEST assay). Peptide-pool expansion of antigen-specific T cells preceded TCR sequencing in ViraFEST. Each well held over 1.5 million PBMCs in IL-2 (around 10 IU/ml) medium with around 10 ug/ml peptide pools. The CDR3 has 14 amino acids. Germline V CDR1 and CDR2: SGHTA, FQGNSA. The germline V and J ends were trimmed by 2 bases and 0 bases, with 7 bases remaining between them.

The chain has TRBV7-2 and TRBJ1-1; D gene ambiguous. The sequence was collected from a human donor who had recovered from COVID-19. What was sequenced was CD4+ T cells from blood, cultured in vitro. CDR3 in amino acids: CASSLSRVNTEAFF. The CDR3 nucleotides are TGTGCCAGCAGCTTATCGCGGGTGAACACTGAAGCTTTCTTT.